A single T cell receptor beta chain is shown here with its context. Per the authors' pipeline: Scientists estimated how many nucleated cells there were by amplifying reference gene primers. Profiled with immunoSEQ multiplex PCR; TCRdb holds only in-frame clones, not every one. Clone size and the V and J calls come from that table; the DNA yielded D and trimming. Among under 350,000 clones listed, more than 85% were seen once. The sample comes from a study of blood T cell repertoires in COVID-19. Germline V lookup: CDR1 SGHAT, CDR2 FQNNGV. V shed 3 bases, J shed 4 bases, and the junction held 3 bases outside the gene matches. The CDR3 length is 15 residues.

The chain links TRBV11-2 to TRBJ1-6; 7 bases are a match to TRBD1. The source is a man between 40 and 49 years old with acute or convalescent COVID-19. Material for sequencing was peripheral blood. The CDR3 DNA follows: TGTGCCAGCAGCTTCGGCAGGGGGTATAATTCACCCCTCCACTTT. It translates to CASSFGRGYNSPLHF.